The 5 T cell receptor beta chains below were found in one sample sequenced in a study of regulatory T cells in long-lasting Graves disease. The time point is: newly diagnosed GD, antithyroid drugs for less than 3 months. RNA isolated from PBMCs was used to make the TCR library. Construction of TCR beta libraries relied on iRepertoire HTBI primers and on Arm-PCR targeting CDR3 regions. Using its own MiXCR run on the multiplex PCR reads, TCRdb lists one record per CDR3 protein. This sample has approximately 350,000 distinct CDR3 sequences, with about 12% found just once. This sample also appeared in a second study, on T cells in Graves' hyperthyroidism and ophthalmopathy.

Source: peripheral blood mononuclear cells (PBMCs), taken at new diagnosis, from a patient treated with antithyroid drugs. The receptors were sampled from a woman younger than 35 with Graves disease.

Ten or more counts support this clonotype. The chain recombines TRBV24-1 with TRBJ1-1; tentative D call: TRBD1 (6 bases). The V and J ends lost 3 bases and 4 bases respectively, with 8 bases between them. CDR1 and CDR2 from the germline V gene are KGHDR and SFDVKD. This CDR3 region has 13 residues. The CDR3 region has the DNA TGTGCCACCAGTGATCAGGACAGCACTGAAGCTTTCTTT. Its protein is CATSDQDSTEAFF.

This clonotype was seen ten or more times. The chain has TRBV2 and TRBJ1-1; a weak D match, TRBD1 (5 bases). V was clipped by 2 bases and J by 6 bases, with 13 bases between them. Germline CDR1 is SNHLY and CDR2 is FYNNEI. This CDR3 is 14 amino acids long. The CDR3 DNA reads TGTGCCAGCAGTGAATGGTTGGGGGGGGCTGAAGCTTTCTTT. It translates to CASSEWLGGAEAFF.

This clonotype was recorded many times. This CDR3 is CASSATPYEQYF. The CDR3 DNA reads as TGTGCCAGCAGCGCCACCCCCTACGAGCAGTACTTC. The chain couples TRBV7-8 to TRBJ2-7; D gene ambiguous. V was pared by 5 bases and J by 2 bases, with 7 bases between. Germline CDR1 is SGHVS and CDR2 is FQNEAQ. The CDR3 is 12 amino acids.

This clonotype was seen at least ten times. In DNA, the CDR3 is TGTGCCACCAGTGATCCGAGAGCCGGGAGGCACAGTGAGCAGTTCTTC. It codes for CATSDPRAGRHSEQFF. This chain joins TRBV24-1 and TRBJ2-1; TRBD2 agrees at 7 bases. Germline values: CDR1 KGHDR, CDR2 SFDVKD. The CDR3 is 16 residues long. With 3 bases clipped from V and 9 bases from J, the junction kept 13 bases outside the gene matches.

J is TRBJ2-1 and V is TRBV7-2; D is unclear. V was shortened by 5 bases and J by 4 bases, with 9 bases between the two germline ends. Germline assignment: CDR1 SGHTA and CDR2 FQGNSA. The CDR3 is 13 amino acids. The CDR3 sequence is CASSGETYNEQFF. DNA for the CDR3: TGTGCCAGCAGCGGGGAAACGTACAATGAGCAGTTCTTC.